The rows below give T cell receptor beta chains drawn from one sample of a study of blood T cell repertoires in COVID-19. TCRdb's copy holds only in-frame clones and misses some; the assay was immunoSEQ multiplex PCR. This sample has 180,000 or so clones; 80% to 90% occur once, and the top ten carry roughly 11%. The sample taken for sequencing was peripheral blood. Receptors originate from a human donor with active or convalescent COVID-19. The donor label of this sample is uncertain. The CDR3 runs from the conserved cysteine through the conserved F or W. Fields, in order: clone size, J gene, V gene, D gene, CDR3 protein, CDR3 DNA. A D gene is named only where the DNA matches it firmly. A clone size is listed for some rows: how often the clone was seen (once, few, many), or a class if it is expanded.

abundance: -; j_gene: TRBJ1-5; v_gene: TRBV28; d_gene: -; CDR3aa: CASSPRGRGNQPQHF; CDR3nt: TGTGCCAGCAGTCCTAGGGGTCGGGGCAATCAGCCCCAGCATTTT
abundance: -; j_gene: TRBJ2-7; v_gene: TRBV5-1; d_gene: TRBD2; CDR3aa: CASSLELAGAYEQYF; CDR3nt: TGCGCCAGCAGCTTGGAACTAGCGGGGGCCTACGAGCAGTACTTC
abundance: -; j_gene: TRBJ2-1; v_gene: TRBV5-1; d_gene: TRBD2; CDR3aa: CASSLRTSPYNEQFF; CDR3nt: TGCGCCAGCAGCCTCCGGACTAGCCCCTACAATGAGCAGTTCTTC
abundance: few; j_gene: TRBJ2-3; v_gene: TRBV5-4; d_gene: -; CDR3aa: CASSLELTTDTQYF; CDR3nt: TGTGCCAGCAGCTTGGAACTAACTACAGATACGCAGTATTTT
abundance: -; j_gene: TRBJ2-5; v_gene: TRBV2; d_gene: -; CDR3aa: CASIGGAGETQYF; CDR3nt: TGTGCCAGCATTGGGGGGGCCGGGGAGACCCAGTACTTC
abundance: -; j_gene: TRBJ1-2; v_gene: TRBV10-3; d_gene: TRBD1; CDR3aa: CAILGQAPHGYTF; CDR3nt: TGTGCCATCCTTGGACAGGCGCCTCATGGCTACACCTTC
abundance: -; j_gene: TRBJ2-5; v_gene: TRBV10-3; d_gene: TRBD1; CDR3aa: CAISPGQGLGETQYF; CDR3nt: TGTGCCATCAGCCCGGGACAGGGATTAGGAGAGACCCAGTACTTC
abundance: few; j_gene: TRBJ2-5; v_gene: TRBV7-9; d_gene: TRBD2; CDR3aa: CASSQTSGATRETQYF; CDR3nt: TGTGCCAGCAGCCAGACTAGCGGGGCCACTAGGGAGACCCAGTACTTC
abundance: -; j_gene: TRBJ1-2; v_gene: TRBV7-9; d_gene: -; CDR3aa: CASSLGENGYTF; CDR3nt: TGTGCCAGCAGCTTAGGGGAGAATGGCTACACCTTC
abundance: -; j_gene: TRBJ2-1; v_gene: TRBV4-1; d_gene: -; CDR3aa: CASSPSGDSYNEQFF; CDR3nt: TGCGCCAGCAGCCCATCGGGGGATTCCTACAATGAGCAGTTCTTC
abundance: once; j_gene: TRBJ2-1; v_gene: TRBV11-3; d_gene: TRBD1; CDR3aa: CASSLRTGGDEQFF; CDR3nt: TGTGCCAGCAGCTTAAGGACAGGAGGTGATGAGCAGTTCTTC
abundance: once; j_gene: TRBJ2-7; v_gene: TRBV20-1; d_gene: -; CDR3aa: CSASEAGSSSYEQYF; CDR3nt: TGCAGTGCTAGTGAAGCCGGGTCGAGCTCCTACGAGCAGTACTTC
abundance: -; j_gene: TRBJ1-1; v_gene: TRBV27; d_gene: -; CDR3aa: CASSTLQSWGGLISFF; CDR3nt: TGTGCCAGCAGTACGTTACAATCATGGGGAGGGTTGATCTCTTTCTTT
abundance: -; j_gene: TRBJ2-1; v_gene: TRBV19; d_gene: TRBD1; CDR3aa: CASSVDRGAGEQFF; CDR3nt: TGTGCCAGTAGTGTGGACAGGGGTGCGGGGGAGCAGTTCTTC
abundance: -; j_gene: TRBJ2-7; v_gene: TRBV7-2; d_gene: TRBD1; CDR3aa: CASSRGTETYEQYF; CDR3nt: TGTGCCAGCAGCCGTGGGACAGAGACCTACGAGCAGTACTTC
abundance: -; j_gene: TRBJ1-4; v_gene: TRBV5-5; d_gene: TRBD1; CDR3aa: CASSMGQPQNEKLFF; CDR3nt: TGTGCCAGCAGCATGGGACAGCCGCAGAATGAAAAACTGTTTTTT
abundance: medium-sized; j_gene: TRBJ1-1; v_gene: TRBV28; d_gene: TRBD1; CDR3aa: CASIQARGQGHTEAFF; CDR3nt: TGTGCCAGCATTCAGGCGAGGGGGCAGGGTCACACTGAAGCTTTCTTT
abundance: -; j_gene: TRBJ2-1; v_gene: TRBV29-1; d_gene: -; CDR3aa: CSGRSGFGAYNEQFF; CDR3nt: TGCAGCGGACGGTCGGGCTTTGGGGCGTACAATGAGCAGTTCTTC
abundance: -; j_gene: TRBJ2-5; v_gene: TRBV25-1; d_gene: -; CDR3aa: CASSELGSGPAKTQYF; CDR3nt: TGTGCCAGCAGTGAATTAGGTAGCGGACCTGCCAAGACCCAGTACTTC
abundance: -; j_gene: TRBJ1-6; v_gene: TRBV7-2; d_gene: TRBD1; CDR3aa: CASRPGQGGPLHF; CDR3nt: TGTGCCAGCAGGCCAGGACAGGGCGGACCCCTCCACTTT
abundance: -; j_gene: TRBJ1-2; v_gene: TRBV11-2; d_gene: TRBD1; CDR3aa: CASSLGQGGYGYTF; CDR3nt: TGTGCCAGCAGCTTAGGGCAGGGGGGCTATGGCTACACCTTC
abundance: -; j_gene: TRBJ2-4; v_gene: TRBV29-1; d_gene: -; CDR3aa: CSVEQSLAKNIQYF; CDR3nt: TGCAGCGTTGAACAGTCTCTAGCCAAAAACATTCAGTACTTC
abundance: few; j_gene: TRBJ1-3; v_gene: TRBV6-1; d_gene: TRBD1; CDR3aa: CASSETRGQRTEF; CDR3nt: TGTGCCAGCAGTGAAACCCGGGGACAGCGGACGGAATTT
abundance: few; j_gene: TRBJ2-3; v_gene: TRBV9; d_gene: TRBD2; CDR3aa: CASSEFPGLAGTDTQYF; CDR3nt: TGTGCCAGCAGCGAATTCCCGGGACTAGCGGGCACAGATACGCAGTATTTT
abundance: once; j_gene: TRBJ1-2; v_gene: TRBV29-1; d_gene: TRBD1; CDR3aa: CSATLGQGDGYTF; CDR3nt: TGCAGCGCGACCCTGGGACAGGGAGATGGCTACACCTTC
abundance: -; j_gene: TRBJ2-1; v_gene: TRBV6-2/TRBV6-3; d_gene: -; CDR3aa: CASSPGGYNEQFF; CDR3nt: TGTGCCAGCAGTCCCGGGGGATACAATGAGCAGTTCTTC
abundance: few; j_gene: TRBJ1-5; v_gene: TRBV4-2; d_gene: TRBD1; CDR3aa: CASSQDRGEPQHF; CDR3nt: TGTGCCAGCAGCCAAGACAGGGGGGAGCCCCAGCATTTT
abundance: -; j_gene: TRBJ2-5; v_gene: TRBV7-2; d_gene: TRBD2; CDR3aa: CASSPYSGVGTQYF; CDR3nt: TGTGCCAGCAGCCCGTATAGCGGGGTAGGGACCCAGTACTTC
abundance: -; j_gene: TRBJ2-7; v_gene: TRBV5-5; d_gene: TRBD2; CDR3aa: CASSWGGPSGSWAPHEQYF; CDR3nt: TGTGCCAGCAGCTGGGGGGGCCCTAGCGGGAGTTGGGCCCCCCACGAGCAGTACTTC
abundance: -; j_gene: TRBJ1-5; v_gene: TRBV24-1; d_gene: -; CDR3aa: CATSDSGTKYSNQPQHF; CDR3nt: TGTGCCACCAGTGATTCAGGGACAAAATATAGCAATCAGCCCCAGCATTTT
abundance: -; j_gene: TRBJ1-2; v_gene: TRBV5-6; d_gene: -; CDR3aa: CASSSGHYGYTF; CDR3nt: TGTGCCAGCAGCTCGGGTCATTATGGCTACACCTTC
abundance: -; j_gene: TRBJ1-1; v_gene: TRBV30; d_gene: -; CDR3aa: CAWSPQANTEAFF; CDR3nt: TGTGCCTGGAGTCCCCAGGCGAACACTGAAGCTTTCTTT
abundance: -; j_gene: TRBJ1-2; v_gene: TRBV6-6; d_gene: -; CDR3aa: CASSYSGPYYGYTF; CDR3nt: TGTGCCAGCAGTTACTCTGGGCCTTACTATGGCTACACCTTC
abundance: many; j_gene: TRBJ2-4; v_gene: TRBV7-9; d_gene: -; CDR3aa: CASSVGAGLAKNIQYF; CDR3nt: TGTGCCAGCAGCGTGGGGGCGGGCCTAGCCAAAAACATTCAGTACTTC
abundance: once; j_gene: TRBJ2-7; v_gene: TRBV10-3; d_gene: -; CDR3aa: CAISPSGGIGSYEQYF; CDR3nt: TGTGCCATCAGTCCATCTGGCGGGATCGGCTCCTACGAGCAGTACTTC
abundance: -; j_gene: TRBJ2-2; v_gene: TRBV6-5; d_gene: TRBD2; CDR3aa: CASSNSGRASGELFF; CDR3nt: TGTGCCAGCAGCAATAGCGGGAGGGCCTCCGGGGAGCTGTTTTTT
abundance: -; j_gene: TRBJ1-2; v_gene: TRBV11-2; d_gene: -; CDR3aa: CASSSRGGLSYGYTF; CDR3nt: TGTGCCAGCAGCTCTAGAGGGGGATTGTCCTATGGCTACACCTTC
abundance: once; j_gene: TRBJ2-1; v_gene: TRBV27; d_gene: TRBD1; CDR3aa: CASSDGQGVDEQFF; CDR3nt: TGTGCCAGCAGTGACGGACAGGGGGTCGATGAGCAGTTCTTC
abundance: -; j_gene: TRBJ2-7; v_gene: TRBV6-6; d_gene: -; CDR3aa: CASSSTTRPSYEQYF; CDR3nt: TGTGCCAGCAGTTCCACCACTAGGCCCTCCTACGAGCAGTACTTC
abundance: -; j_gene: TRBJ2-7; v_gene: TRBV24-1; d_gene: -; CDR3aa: CATSDSYIGGYEQYF; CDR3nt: TGTGCCACCAGTGATTCGTACATAGGAGGCTACGAGCAGTACTTC
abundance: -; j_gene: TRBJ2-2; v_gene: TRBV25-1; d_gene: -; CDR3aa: CASSSFLNTGELFF; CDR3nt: TGTGCCAGCAGTTCGTTTCTGAACACCGGGGAGCTGTTTTTT
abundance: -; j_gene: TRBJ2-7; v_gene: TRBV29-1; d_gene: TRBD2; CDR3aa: CSVEREGYEQYF; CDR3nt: TGCAGCGTTGAGAGGGAGGGATACGAGCAGTACTTC
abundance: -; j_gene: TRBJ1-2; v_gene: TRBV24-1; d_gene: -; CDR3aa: CATSDPRSPNYGYTF; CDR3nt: TGTGCCACCAGTGACCCGCGGTCCCCTAACTATGGCTACACCTTC
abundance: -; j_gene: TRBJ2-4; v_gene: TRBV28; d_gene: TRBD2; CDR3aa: CASSPPPSGSHIQYF; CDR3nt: TGTGCCAGCAGTCCCCCCCCTAGCGGGAGTCACATTCAGTACTTC
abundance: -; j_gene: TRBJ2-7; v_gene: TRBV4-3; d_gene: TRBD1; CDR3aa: CASSQDPRTGESEQYF; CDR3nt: TGCGCCAGCAGCCAAGACCCGCGAACAGGGGAGAGCGAGCAGTACTTC
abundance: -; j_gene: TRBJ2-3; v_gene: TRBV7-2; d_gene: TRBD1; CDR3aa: CASSLLTRDRGRSTQYF; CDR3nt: TGTGCCAGCAGCTTACTTACTCGGGACAGGGGGCGGAGTACGCAGTATTTT
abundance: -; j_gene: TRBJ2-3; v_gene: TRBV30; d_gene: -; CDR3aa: CACHQGTDTQYF; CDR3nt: TGTGCCTGCCACCAGGGGACAGATACGCAGTATTTT
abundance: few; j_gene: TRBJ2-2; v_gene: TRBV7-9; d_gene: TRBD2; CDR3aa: CASSFYRSGISTGELFF; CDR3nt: TGTGCCAGCAGCTTTTATCGGAGCGGGATCAGCACCGGGGAGCTGTTTTTT
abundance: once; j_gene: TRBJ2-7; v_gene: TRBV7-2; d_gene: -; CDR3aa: CASSLDTGVGGEQYF; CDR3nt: TGTGCCAGCAGCTTAGACACGGGGGTCGGAGGCGAGCAGTACTTC
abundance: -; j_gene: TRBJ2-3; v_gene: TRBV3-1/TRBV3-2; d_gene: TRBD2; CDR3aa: CASSQGLAGTDTQYF; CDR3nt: TGTGCCAGCAGCCAAGGACTAGCGGGGACAGATACGCAGTATTTT
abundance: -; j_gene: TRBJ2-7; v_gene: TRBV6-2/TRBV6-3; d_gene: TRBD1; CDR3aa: CASSYSRTGFYEQYF; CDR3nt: TGTGCCAGCAGTTACTCTAGGACAGGTTTCTACGAGCAGTACTTC
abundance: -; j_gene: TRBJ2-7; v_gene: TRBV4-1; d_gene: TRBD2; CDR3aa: CASSLGLAGVREQYF; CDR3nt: TGCGCCAGCAGCCTGGGACTAGCGGGGGTGCGCGAGCAGTACTTC